This T cell receptor beta chain stems from a study of CD8 T cells in Susac syndrome. On this clonotype itself: Its antigen is unknown.

Treatment-naive patients with stable or active relapsing-remitting disease were the multiple sclerosis controls. Notes on the study in general: It was acknowledged by the study that relatively few individuals were included in its TCR sequencing and HLA analysis.

Trimming removed 2 bases at V and 5 bases at J, with 10 bases between. The CDR3 length is 13 residues. Germline CDR1 reads SGHDT; CDR2 reads YYEEEE. RNA was extracted with the RNeasy kit, and a quantity of about 0.45 to 1 ug was reverse transcribed using random hexamers. Amplification of the TCR beta CDR3 was carried out by immunoSEQ multiplex PCR, which spanned a total of 54 Vbeta and 13 Jbeta segments. Each CDR3 protein gets one entry after TCRdb re-called the immunoSEQ multiplex PCR reads with MiXCR. Here the sample spans tens of thousands of distinct CDR3 sequences, 91% being singletons. The sample consisted of CD8+ T cells from PBMCs. The chain carries TRBV5-6 and TRBJ2-5; D gene ambiguous. The sequence was collected from a human donor with multiple sclerosis. The CDR3 protein is CASSFPSPETQYF. Here the CDR3 DNA reads TGTGCCAGCAGCTTCCCATCCCCTGAGACCCAGTACTTC.